This TCR beta chain was captured in a study of blood T cell repertoires in COVID-19. On the study more broadly: Collection of acute and convalescent COVID-19 samples took place in the United States, Italy and Spain. T cells, B-cell-depleted T cells, or PBMCs provided the cDNA or gDNA that served as material.

As originally analysed: Amplification of reference gene primers was used by the study to estimate nucleated cell counts. Sequenced by immunoSEQ multiplex PCR; TCRdb stores in-frame clones only, minus some. V, J and clone size are those of that table, while D and trimming were read from the DNA. The sample consists of approximately 38,000 clones, about nine tenths of them appearing once. V lost 2 bases and J lost 5, with 9 bases in between. Germline V gene lookup returns CDR1 KGHSH and CDR2 LQKENI. CDR3 size: 13 residues. The source of this sequence is a woman aged 80 or over with acute or convalescent COVID-19. V gene TRBV18 combines with J gene TRBJ2-5; D ambiguous. Sequencing was performed on peripheral blood. CDR3 DNA: TGTGCCAGCTCACCAAACATGAGGGAGACCCAGTACTTC. This gives the protein CASSPNMRETQYF. Variable domain in full (rest from reference TRBV18 and TRBJ2-5): NAGVMQNPRHLVRRRGQEARLRCSPMKGHSHVYWYRQLPEEGLKFMVYLQKENIIDESGMPKERFSAEFPKEGPSILRIQQVVRGDSAAYFCASSPNMRETQYFGPGTRLLVL.